The 19 T cell receptor beta chains below all came from one sample that was sequenced in a study of shared clonotypes between healthy human individuals. TCRdb keeps only in-frame clones here, not all; method: immunoSEQ multiplex PCR. The sample holds roughly 680,000 clones; 72% are singletons and the top ten take under 2%. Sequencing used memory CD4+ T cells sorted from blood. Subset given: CD45RA-negative fraction. The receptors stem from a woman in her twenties or thirties in good health.

The gene calls are TRBV5-6 and TRBJ2-5; D is unclear. The germline CDR1 and CDR2 sequences are SGHDT and YYEEEE. Trimming shortened V by 2 bases and J by 5 bases, and 13 bases separated the two germline ends. The CDR3 consists of 14 residues. The CDR3 nucleotides are TGTGCCAGCAGCTTACTAAGCGCCGGGGAGACCCAGTACTTC. This sequence encodes CASSLLSAGETQYF.

The rearrangement joins TRBV4-1 to TRBJ1-1; TRBD1 is a possible D gene (6 bases). Germline V gives CDR1 MGHRA, CDR2 YSYEKL. This CDR3 spans 15 amino acids. The V end lost 2 bases, the J end lost 0 bases, and 10 bases lay between the germline ends. The CDR3: CASSQIDRMNTEAFF. The CDR3 region has the DNA TGCGCCAGCAGCCAAATAGACAGGATGAACACTGAAGCTTTCTTT.

The rearrangement joins TRBV7-2 to TRBJ2-3; D may be TRBD2 (6 bases). V lost 3 bases and J 4 bases, leaving 17 bases between the germline ends. The CDR3 is 16 residues long. The germline CDR1 and CDR2 sequences are SGHTA and FQGNSA. Here the CDR3 reads CASSFTAGTLADTQYF. The CDR3 coding sequence is TGTGCCAGCAGCTTTACCGCCGGGACTTTGGCAGATACGCAGTATTTT.

The chain uses TRBV10-2 and TRBJ2-7; 12 positions match TRBD2. The CDR3 totals 15 residues. Germline trimming cut 6 bases from V and 7 bases from J; bases unmatched to any gene: 10. CDR1 and CDR2 (germline): WSHSY, SAAADI. For the CDR3, the DNA is TGCGCCAGCAGCTACTTGCTAGCGGGAGGGGGAGAGCAGTACTTC. Encoded protein: CASSYLLAGGGEQYF.

This clone was observed a few times. This CDR3 reads CASSLEPSSNYGYTF. The DNA for the CDR3 is TGCGCCAGCAGCTTGGAGCCCAGTTCTAACTATGGCTACACCTTC. This chain connects TRBV5-1 to TRBJ1-2; no firm D call. The CDR3 is made up of 15 amino acids. Trimming took off 0 bases at V and 0 bases at J, with 9 bases between the two ends. Germline loops: CDR1 SGHRS, CDR2 YFSETQ. Drawing the rest from reference TRBV5-1 and TRBJ1-2, the complete variable domain is KAGVTQTPRYLIKTRGQQVTLSCSPISGHRSVSWYQQTPGQGLQFLFEYFSETQRNKGNFPGRFSGRQFSNSRSEMNVSTLELGDSALYLCASSLEPSSNYGYTFGSGTRLTVV.

The rearrangement links TRBV19 to TRBJ1-2; TRBD1 agrees at 10 bases. The CDR3 runs to 17 residues. Germline trimming cut 2 bases from V and 2 bases from J; bases unmatched to any gene: 8. CDR1 LNHDA and CDR2 SQIVND come from the germline V gene (reference sequence). The CDR3 coding sequence is TGTGCCAGTAGTATACGCCTCTTGACAGGGGGCAACTATGGCTACACCTTC. Amino acids: CASSIRLLTGGNYGYTF.

The chain employs TRBV20-1 and TRBJ2-1; maybe TRBD2 (5 bases). Trimming shortened V by 1 base and J by 10 bases, and 8 bases separated the two germline ends. Germline assignment: CDR1 DFQATT and CDR2 SNEGSKA (reference sequence). The CDR3 extends over 11 amino acids. CDR3 sequence reads: CSARGTPEQFF. Here the CDR3 DNA reads TGCAGTGCTAGAGGGACTCCGGAGCAGTTCTTC.

V usage is TRBV30 and J usage is TRBJ1-2; 9 bases align to TRBD1. There are 12 residues in the CDR3. J gave up 9 bases and V 2 bases, and 4 bases lay outside the gene matches. The germline CDR1 and CDR2 sequences are GTSNPN and SVGIG (reference sequence). CDR3 residues: CAWSRDRESYTF. The CDR3 region has the DNA TGTGCCTGGAGTCGGGACAGGGAGAGCTACACCTTC.

The gene calls are TRBV11-2 and TRBJ1-2; D not certain. CDR3 length: 14 residues. Trimming stripped 6 bases from V and 2 bases from J, with 13 bases between. In germline, CDR1 is SGHAT, CDR2 FQNNGV. The CDR3 reads CASSPSYENYGYTF. CDR3 bases: TGTGCCAGCAGTCCCTCATACGAAAACTATGGCTACACCTTC.

This rearrangement joins TRBV4-1 to TRBJ1-5; 7 nucleotides line up with TRBD1. This CDR3 region has 15 residues. CDR1 and CDR2 (germline): MGHRA, YSYEKL. V gave up 1 base and J gave up 4 bases; unmatched junction bases: 4. The CDR3 is CASSQGPQGNQPQHF. The CDR3 DNA follows: TGCGCCAGCAGCCAAGGCCCACAGGGGAATCAGCCCCAGCATTTT.

Note on this clone: A much larger clonotype is one base distant, so this may be a read error. The same CDR3 also results from other DNA sequences found in this sample. V usage is TRBV28 and J usage is TRBJ2-7, with unresolved D. Germline V lookup: CDR1 MDHEN, CDR2 SYDVKM. The CDR3 contains 11 residues. The V and J ends lost 4 bases and 3 bases respectively, with 4 bases between them. The CDR3 region is CASSSYYEQYF. Here the CDR3 DNA reads TGTGCCAGCAGTTCCTACTACGAGCAGTACTTC. The full variable domain, completed using reference TRBV28 and TRBJ2-7, is DVKVTQSSRYLVKRTGEKVFLECVQDMDHENMFWYRQDPGLGLRLIYFSYDVKMKEKGDIPEGYSVSREKKERFSLILESASTNQTSMYLCASSSYYEQYFGPGTRLTVT.

In its sample, this clone was seen many times. The chain couples TRBV5-1 to TRBJ2-2, with D uncertain. V shed 0 bases and J shed 0 bases, with 9 bases lying between them. In germline, CDR1 is SGHRS, CDR2 YFSETQ. This CDR3 spans 16 amino acids. CDR3 loop: CASSLGVRSNTGELFF. CDR3 nucleotides: TGCGCCAGCAGCTTGGGTGTACGCTCGAACACCGGGGAGCTGTTTTTT.

The V gene is TRBV28, the J gene TRBJ2-1; TRBD2 agrees at 9 bases. V shed 5 bases and J 2 bases; nucleotides not matched to a gene: 7. Germline V gene data show CDR1 as MDHEN and CDR2 as SYDVKM. The CDR3 length is 16 residues. Written as DNA, the CDR3 is TGTGCCAGCAGTGCGCCCCTAGCGGGACCCTACAATGAGCAGTTCTTC. It translates to CASSAPLAGPYNEQFF.

The V gene is TRBV9, the J gene TRBJ2-1; D remains unclear. The CDR3 runs to 15 residues. V was trimmed by 4 bases and J by 5 bases, leaving 16 bases between them. Germline V gene data show CDR1 as SGDLS and CDR2 as YYNGEE. The CDR3 bases are TGTGCCAGCAGCACCCGCTTAGGGTGGGACAATGAGCAGTTCTTC. This encodes CASSTRLGWDNEQFF.

V usage is TRBV18 and J usage is TRBJ1-1, with TRBD1 matching 8 bases. The trim removed 0 bases at V and 4 bases at J, leaving 7 bases unmatched. The CDR3 has 16 residues. Germline CDR1 KGHSH, CDR2 LQKENI. The CDR3: CASSPPLRDRGTEAFF. In nucleotides, the CDR3 is TGTGCCAGCTCACCACCCCTGCGCGACAGGGGCACTGAAGCTTTCTTT.

The chain combines TRBV11-2 with TRBJ1-5; D is undetermined. This CDR3 spans 13 amino acids. Germline V gene sequence: CDR1 SGHAT, CDR2 FQNNGV. Between the trimmed V and J ends, which lost 1 base and 6 bases, there was a span of 7 bases. The CDR3 coding sequence is TGTGCCAGCAGCTTAGGCCTGGCTCAGCCCCAGCATTTT. Translation: CASSLGLAQPQHF.

This clone was counted at least ten times. The same CDR3 arises from other DNA sequences in this sample as well. The CDR3 DNA sequence: TGCGCCAGCAGCTTGGACCTAAGCTCCTACAATGAGCAGTTCTTC. This translates into CASSLDLSSYNEQFF. The chain recombines TRBV5-1 with TRBJ2-1; D not resolved. Trimming cost V 0 bases and J 0 bases, with 7 bases left between them. This CDR3 has 15 residues. Germline V gene lookup returns CDR1 SGHRS and CDR2 YFSETQ.

The rearrangement links TRBV11-2 to TRBJ2-2; possible D gene TRBD2, 6 bases. This CDR3 spans 14 amino acids. The ends were cut back, 3 bases at V and 3 bases at J, with 8 bases in the middle. Germline CDR1 reads SGHAT; CDR2 reads FQNNGV. CDR3 sequence (DNA): TGTGCCAGCAGCTTTAGCGGACACACCGGGGAGCTGTTTTTT. Amino acid sequence: CASSFSGHTGELFF.

The J gene is TRBJ2-2, the V gene TRBV2, with a possible D match to TRBD2 (5 bases). V lost 3 bases and J lost 4, with 9 bases in between. The V gene's germline CDR1 is SNHLY and CDR2 FYNNEI. This CDR3 comprises 14 residues. The CDR3, as DNA: TGTGCCAGCAGTGAGAGGGCGAGCACCGGGGAGCTGTTTTTT. It codes for CASSERASTGELFF.